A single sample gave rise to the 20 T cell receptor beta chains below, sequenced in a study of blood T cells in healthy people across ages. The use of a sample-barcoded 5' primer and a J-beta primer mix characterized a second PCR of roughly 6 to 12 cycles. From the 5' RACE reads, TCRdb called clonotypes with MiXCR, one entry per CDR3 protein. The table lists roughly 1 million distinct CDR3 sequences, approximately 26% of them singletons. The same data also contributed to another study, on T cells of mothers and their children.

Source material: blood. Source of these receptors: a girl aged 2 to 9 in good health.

CDR3 amino acids: CASSLVYIAVGTGHEQYF. The CDR3 coding sequence is TGTGCCAGCAGCTTAGTATATATTGCGGTTGGGACAGGGCACGAGCAGTACTTC. The rearrangement links TRBV11-2 to TRBJ2-7, with 9 nucleotides matching TRBD1. CDR3 size: 18 residues. Unmatched junction bases numbered 15, after V lost 1 base and J lost 5 bases. The germline V gene encodes CDR1 SGHAT and CDR2 FQNNGV. Variable domain in full (rest from reference TRBV11-2 and TRBJ2-7): EAGVAQSPRYKIIEKRQSVAFWCNPISGHATLYWYQQILGQGPKLLIQFQNNGVVDDSQLPKDRFSAERLKGVDSTLKIQPAKLEDSAVYLCASSLVYIAVGTGHEQYFGPGTRLTVT.

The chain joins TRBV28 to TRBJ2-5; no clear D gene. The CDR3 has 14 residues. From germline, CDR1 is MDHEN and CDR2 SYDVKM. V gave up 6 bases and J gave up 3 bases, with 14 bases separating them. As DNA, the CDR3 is TGTGCCAGCAGACCATACCCCGTCGAAGAGACCCAGTACTTC. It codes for CASRPYPVEETQYF.

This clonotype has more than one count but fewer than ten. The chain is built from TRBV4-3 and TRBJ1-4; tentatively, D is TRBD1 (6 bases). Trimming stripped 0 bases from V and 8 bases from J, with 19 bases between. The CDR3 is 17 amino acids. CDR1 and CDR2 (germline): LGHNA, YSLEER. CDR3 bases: TGCGCCAGCAGCCAAGAACTCCCAGGGGATCGCGAAGAAAAACTGTTTTTT. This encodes CASSQELPGDREEKLFF.

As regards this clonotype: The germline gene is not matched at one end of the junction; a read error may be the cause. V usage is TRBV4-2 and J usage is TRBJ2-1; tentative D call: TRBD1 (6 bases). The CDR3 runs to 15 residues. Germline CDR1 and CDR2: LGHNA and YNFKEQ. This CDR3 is CASIQGDMEYNEQFF. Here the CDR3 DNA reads TGTGCCAGCATCCAAGGGGACATGGAGTACAATGAGCAGTTCTTC.

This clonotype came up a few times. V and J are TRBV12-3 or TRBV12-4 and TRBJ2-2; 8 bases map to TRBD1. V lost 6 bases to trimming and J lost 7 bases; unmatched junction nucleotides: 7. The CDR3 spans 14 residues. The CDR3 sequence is CASRLTGVDGELFF. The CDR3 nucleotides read TGTGCCAGCAGACTGACAGGGGTTGACGGGGAGCTGTTTTTT.

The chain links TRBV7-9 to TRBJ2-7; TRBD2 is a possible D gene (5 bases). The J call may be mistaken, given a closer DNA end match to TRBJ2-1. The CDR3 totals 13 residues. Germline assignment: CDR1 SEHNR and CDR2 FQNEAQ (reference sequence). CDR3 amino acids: CASTEGEVNEQFF. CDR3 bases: TGTGCCAGCACTGAGGGCGAAGTAAATGAGCAGTTCTTC.

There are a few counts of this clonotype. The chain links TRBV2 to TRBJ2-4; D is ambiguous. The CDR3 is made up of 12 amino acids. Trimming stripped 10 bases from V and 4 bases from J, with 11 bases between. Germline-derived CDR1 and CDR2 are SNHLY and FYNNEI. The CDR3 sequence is CAIFDRKNIQYF. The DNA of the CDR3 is TGTGCCATCTTCGACCGGAAAAACATTCAGTACTTC.

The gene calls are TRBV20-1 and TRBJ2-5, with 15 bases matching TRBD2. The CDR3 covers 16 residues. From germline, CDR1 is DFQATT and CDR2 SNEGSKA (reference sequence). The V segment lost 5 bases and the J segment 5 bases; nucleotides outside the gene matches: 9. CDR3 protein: CSAPGLAGGPGETQYF. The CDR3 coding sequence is TGCAGTGCTCCGGGACTAGCGGGGGGCCCGGGGGAGACCCAGTACTTC.

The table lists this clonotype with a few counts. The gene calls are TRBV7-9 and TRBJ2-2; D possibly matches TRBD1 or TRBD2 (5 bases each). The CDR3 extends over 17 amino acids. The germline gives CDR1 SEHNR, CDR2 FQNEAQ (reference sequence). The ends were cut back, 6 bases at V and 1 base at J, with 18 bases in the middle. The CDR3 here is CASSPREDRLNTGELFF. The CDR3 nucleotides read TGTGCCAGCAGTCCCCGGGAAGACAGATTGAACACCGGGGAGCTGTTTTTT.

DNA of the CDR3: TGTGCCAGCAGCTTCCTTGACAGGGGGCGCGAAAAACTGTTTTTT. It codes for CASSFLDRGREKLFF. The chain couples TRBV7-9 to TRBJ1-4; 10 nucleotides line up with TRBD1. From germline, CDR1 is SEHNR and CDR2 FQNEAQ (reference sequence). V trimming: 3 bases; J trimming: 8 bases; junction bases outside the gene matches: 6. This CDR3 spans 15 amino acids. The full variable domain, completed using reference TRBV7-9 and TRBJ1-4, is DTGVSQNPRHKITKRGQNVTFRCDPISEHNRLYWYRQTLGQGPEFLTYFQNEAQLEKSRLLSDRFSAERPKGSFSTLEIQRTEQGDSAMYLCASSFLDRGREKLFFGSGTQLSVL.

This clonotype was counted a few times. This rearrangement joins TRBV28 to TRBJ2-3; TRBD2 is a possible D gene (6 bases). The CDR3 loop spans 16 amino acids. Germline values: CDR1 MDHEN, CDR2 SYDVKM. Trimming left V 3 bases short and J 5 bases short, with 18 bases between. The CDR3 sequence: CASSFQGQLGGDTQYF. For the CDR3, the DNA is TGTGCCAGCAGTTTCCAAGGGCAGCTCGGGGGAGATACGCAGTATTTT.

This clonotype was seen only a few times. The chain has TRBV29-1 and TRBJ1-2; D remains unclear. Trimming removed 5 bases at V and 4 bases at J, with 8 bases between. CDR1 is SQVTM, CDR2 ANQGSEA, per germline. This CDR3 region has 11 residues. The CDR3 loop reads CSVLQLYGYTF. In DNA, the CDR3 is TGCAGCGTTTTACAGCTCTATGGCTACACCTTC.

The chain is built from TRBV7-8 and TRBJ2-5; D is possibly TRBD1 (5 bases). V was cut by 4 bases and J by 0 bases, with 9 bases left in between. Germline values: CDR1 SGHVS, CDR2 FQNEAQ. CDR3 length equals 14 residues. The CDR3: CASSYRQYQETQYF. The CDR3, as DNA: TGTGCCAGCAGCTATCGACAGTACCAAGAGACCCAGTACTTC.

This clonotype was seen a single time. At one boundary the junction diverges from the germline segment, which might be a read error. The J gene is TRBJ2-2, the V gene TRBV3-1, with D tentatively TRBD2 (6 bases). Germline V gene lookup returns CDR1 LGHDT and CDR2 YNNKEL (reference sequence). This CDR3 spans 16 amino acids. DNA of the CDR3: TGTGCCAGCAGCCAAGTGGGAGGAACGAACCCCGGGGAGCTGTTTTTT. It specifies CASSQVGGTNPGELFF.

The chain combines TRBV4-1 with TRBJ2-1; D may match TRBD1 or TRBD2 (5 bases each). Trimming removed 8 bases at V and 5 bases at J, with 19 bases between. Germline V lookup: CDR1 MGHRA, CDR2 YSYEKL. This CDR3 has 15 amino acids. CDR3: CASRSRDPTDNEQFF. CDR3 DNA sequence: TGCGCCAGCCGCAGCCGGGACCCGACTGACAATGAGCAGTTCTTC.

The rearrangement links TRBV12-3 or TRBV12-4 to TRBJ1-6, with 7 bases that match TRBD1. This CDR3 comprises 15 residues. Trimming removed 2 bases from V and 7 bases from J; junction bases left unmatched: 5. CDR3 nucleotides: TGTGCCAGCAGTTTATATCAGGGGGAGAATTCACCCCTCCACTTT. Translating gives CASSLYQGENSPLHF.

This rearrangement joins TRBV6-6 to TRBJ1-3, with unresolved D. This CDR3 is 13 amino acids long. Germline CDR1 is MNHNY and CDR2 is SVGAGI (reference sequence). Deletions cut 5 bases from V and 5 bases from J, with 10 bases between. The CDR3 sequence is CASSPDLRNTIYF. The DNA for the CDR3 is TGTGCCAGCAGTCCGGACCTACGAAACACCATATATTTT.

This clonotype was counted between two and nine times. The CDR3 DNA reads TGCAGCGTTGGAGGGGATCTGAGGAATGAGCAGTTCTTC. Its protein is CSVGGDLRNEQFF. J is TRBJ2-1 and V is TRBV29-1; either TRBD1 or TRBD2 may fit D (5 bases each). The CDR3 is made up of 13 amino acids. The germline V gene has CDR1 SQVTM and CDR2 ANQGSEA. V was pared by 4 bases and J by 7 bases, with 14 bases between.

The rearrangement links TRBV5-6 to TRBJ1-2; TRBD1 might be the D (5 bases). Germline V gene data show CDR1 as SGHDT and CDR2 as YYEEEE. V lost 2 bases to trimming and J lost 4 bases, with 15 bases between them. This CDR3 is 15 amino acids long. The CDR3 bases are TGTGCCAGCAGCTTCGGGACCGGAGGTCTCTATGGCTACACCTTC. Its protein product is CASSFGTGGLYGYTF.

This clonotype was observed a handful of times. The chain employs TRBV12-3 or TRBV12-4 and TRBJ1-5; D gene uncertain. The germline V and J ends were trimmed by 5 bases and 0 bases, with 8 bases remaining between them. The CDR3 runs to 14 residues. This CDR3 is CASSGVYSNQPQHF. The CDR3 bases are TGTGCCAGCAGTGGGGTCTATAGCAATCAGCCCCAGCATTTT.